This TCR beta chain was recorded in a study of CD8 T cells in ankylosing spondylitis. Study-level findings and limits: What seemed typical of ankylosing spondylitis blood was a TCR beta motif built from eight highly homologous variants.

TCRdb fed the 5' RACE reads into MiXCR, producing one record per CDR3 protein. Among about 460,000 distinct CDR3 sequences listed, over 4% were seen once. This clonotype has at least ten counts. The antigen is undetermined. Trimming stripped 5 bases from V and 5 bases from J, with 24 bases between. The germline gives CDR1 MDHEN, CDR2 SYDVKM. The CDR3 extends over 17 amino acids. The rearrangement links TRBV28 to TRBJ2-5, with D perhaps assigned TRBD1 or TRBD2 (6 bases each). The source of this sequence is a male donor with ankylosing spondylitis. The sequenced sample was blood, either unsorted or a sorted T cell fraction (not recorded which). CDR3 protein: CASSNRVVATGGETQYF. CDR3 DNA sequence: TGTGCCAGCAGTAATAGGGTCGTGGCTACCGGGGGCGAGACCCAGTACTTC.